This T cell receptor beta chain was profiled in a study of cytomegalovirus exposure and HLA in healthy donors. Study-wide results and caveats: A few CMV-associated chains were confirmed in vitro to be specific for CMV antigens. Rarity characterized most TCR sequences, yet some public TCRs appeared in many donors.

The study drew the donors from its approximately 110-subject validation cohort, separate from the approximately 700-subject first cohort. Only in-frame clones appear in the TCRdb table, and some are missing; sequencing was by immunoSEQ multiplex PCR. The sample has about 120,000 clones, around 88% seen once. The germline CDR1 and CDR2 sequences are LNHNV and YYDKDF (reference sequence). The CDR3 is 11 amino acids. V lost 3 bases and J lost 3, with 3 bases in between. A few counts support this clone. Its antigen is as yet unknown. The chain combines TRBV15 with TRBJ2-7; no definite D call. The sequencing input was PBMCs. The sequence was obtained from a man aged 18 to 35 in good health and CMV-seronegative. This CDR3 is CATSSYYEQYF. The CDR3 DNA follows: TGTGCCACCAGCAGCTACTACGAGCAGTACTTC.